These 27 T cell receptor beta chains came from one sample sequenced in a study of monozygotic twins with inflammatory bowel disease (dated by TCRdb to between 2017 and 2020). The receptor library was made with 5' RACE. TCRdb shows the sequencer as Illumina HiSeq 2500. Following TCRdb reprocessing, every CDR3 protein sequence forms one entry, and DNA is not provided. The table held for this sample gives 400,000 or so distinct CDR3 sequences. The biggest ten clones account for about 2.4% of the sample. Material: blood. The receptor set was obtained from a human donor with ulcerative colitis or Crohn's disease, or a healthy co-twin of an affected twin (not recorded which).

The chain recombines TRBV6-4 with TRBJ1-2; TCRdb outputs TRBD1, but without DNA this stays unchecked. CDR1 is MRHNA, CDR2 SNTAGT, per germline. This CDR3 has 14 residues. The chain's CDR3 is CASSGLIGQGPVTF.

This chain connects TRBV7-2 to TRBJ2-4. This CDR3 has 14 amino acids. The germline gives CDR1 SGHTA, CDR2 FQGNSA. The CDR3 spells CASSFGTVKNIQYF.

The chain employs TRBV30 and TRBJ1-4; the D call from TCRdb, TRBD1, cannot be confirmed without DNA. The germline V gene has CDR1 GTSNPN and CDR2 SVGIG (reference sequence). The CDR3 contains 13 residues. This CDR3 is CAWSVGRNEKLFF.

The chain employs TRBV20-1 and TRBJ2-3; TCRdb outputs TRBD1, but without DNA this stays unchecked. The CDR3 is 14 residues long. Germline V lookup: CDR1 DFQATT, CDR2 SNEGSKA (reference sequence). This chain's CDR3 is CSALGEKLTDTQYF.

V gene TRBV5-1 combines with J gene TRBJ2-1. The CDR3 loop spans 16 amino acids. Germline V gene data show CDR1 as SGHRS and CDR2 as YFSETQ. CDR3: CASSPHGSSRSGEQFF.

The chain recombines TRBV7-2 with TRBJ2-4; TCRdb's D call, TRBD1, is unchecked because there is no DNA. The CDR3 covers 17 residues. Germline V CDR1 and CDR2: SGHTA, FQGNSA. The chain's CDR3 is CASSLGPTGGAKNIQYF.

The rearrangement joins TRBV7-6 to TRBJ2-3; TCRdb selects TRBD2, and the lack of DNA leaves this call unchecked. Germline V lookup: CDR1 SGHVS, CDR2 FNYEAQ. This CDR3 spans 12 amino acids. The CDR3 is CASSSLQNTQYF.

The rearrangement joins TRBV27 to TRBJ1-1. The CDR3 is 18 amino acids. Looked up from germline, CDR1 is MNHEY and CDR2 is SMNVEV (reference sequence). This chain's CDR3 is CASSSKGTTWTVATEAFF.

CDR3 sequence reads: CASSHQGATVSYNEQFF. The J gene is TRBJ2-1, the V gene TRBV14; TCRdb calls TRBD1, which cannot be checked without DNA. This CDR3 is built from 17 residues. CDR1 and CDR2 (germline): SGHDN, FVKESK.

The rearrangement joins TRBV7-9 to TRBJ1-1; TCRdb gives TRBD1 as the D gene, but with no DNA this cannot be confirmed. The CDR3 runs 14 residues. Germline V CDR1 and CDR2: SEHNR, FQNEAQ (reference sequence). CDR3 loop: CASNPDILNTEAFF. Drawing the rest from reference TRBV7-9 and TRBJ1-1, the complete variable domain is DTGVSQNPRHKITKRGQNVTFRCDPISEHNRLYWYRQTLGQGPEFLTYFQNEAQLEKSRLLSDRFSAERPKGSFSTLEIQRTEQGDSAMYLCASNPDILNTEAFFGQGTRLTVV.

The rearrangement links TRBV6-1 to TRBJ1-2. The CDR3 has 15 residues. Germline lookup yields CDR1 MNHNS and CDR2 SASEGT. The CDR3 here is CASSQITELIYGYTF.

V and J are TRBV12-5 and TRBJ1-5. Germline CDR1 is LGHNT and CDR2 is FRNRAP. This CDR3 spans 14 amino acids. The CDR3 reads CASGLHGWDQPQHF.

The chain employs TRBV20-1 and TRBJ2-1; TCRdb calls TRBD1, which cannot be checked without DNA. Germline assignment: CDR1 DFQATT and CDR2 SNEGSKA (reference sequence). This CDR3 has 14 amino acids. The CDR3 sequence: CSASSQGTRNEQFF.

V usage is TRBV6-1 and J usage is TRBJ2-2; TCRdb gives TRBD1 as the D gene, but with no DNA this cannot be confirmed. The germline CDR1 and CDR2 sequences are MNHNS and SASEGT. This CDR3 region has 17 residues. This CDR3 reads CASSQRRQGSNTGELFF.

The CDR3: CASSYKGNEQYF. The genes are TRBV6-2 or TRBV6-3 and TRBJ2-7; the TRBD2 assignment by TCRdb is unverifiable without DNA. Germline V CDR1 and CDR2: MNHEY, SVGEGT. This CDR3 has 12 residues.

The rearrangement links TRBV6-1 to TRBJ2-6. This CDR3 spans 14 amino acids. Germline CDR1 is MNHNS and CDR2 is SASEGT. This CDR3 is CASSPRSGANVLTF.

The genes are TRBV5-1 and TRBJ2-1; with no DNA, the TCRdb D assignment of TRBD2 cannot be verified. The CDR3 loop spans 16 amino acids. Germline V gene data show CDR1 as SGHRS and CDR2 as YFSETQ. The CDR3 reads CASSLGSSGGFNEQFF.

The chain links TRBV5-1 to TRBJ2-7; TCRdb calls TRBD1, which cannot be checked without DNA. Germline loops: CDR1 SGHRS, CDR2 YFSETQ. The CDR3 extends over 17 amino acids. CDR3 region: CASSLGAPPRTAYEQYF.

The chain uses TRBV12-3 or TRBV12-4 and TRBJ2-7. The CDR3 has 12 residues. This CDR3 is CASRQGSYEQYF.

The CDR3 protein is CSGRGGGEAFF. The chain links TRBV20-1 to TRBJ1-1; the D call of TRBD1 rests on TCRdb alone, since no DNA is present to check it. There are 11 residues in the CDR3. The germline CDR1 and CDR2 sequences are DFQATT and SNEGSKA (reference sequence).

This chain uses TRBV6-1 with TRBJ2-7; TCRdb reports TRBD1, a call that lacks DNA to check it against. Germline V gene sequence: CDR1 MNHNS, CDR2 SASEGT. This CDR3 spans 14 amino acids. The CDR3 is CASSRGQGEGEQYF.

CDR3 amino acids: CASSADRGTDGYTF. The V call is TRBV5-1, the J call TRBJ1-2; the D call of TRBD1 rests on TCRdb alone, since no DNA is present to check it. The CDR3 runs 14 residues. Germline V CDR1 and CDR2: SGHRS, YFSETQ.

CDR3 protein: CSARVTSGGEQFF. V is TRBV20-1 and J is TRBJ2-1; TCRdb indicates TRBD2, and absent DNA this call remains unverified. The CDR3 length is 13 residues. Germline assignment: CDR1 DFQATT and CDR2 SNEGSKA (reference sequence).

The CDR3 reads CASSSTASVGTQYF. The rearrangement uses TRBV7-9 and TRBJ2-5; TCRdb lists TRBD2, though no DNA is available to test this call. This CDR3 spans 14 amino acids. Germline V lookup: CDR1 SEHNR, CDR2 FQNEAQ (reference sequence).

The rearrangement joins TRBV12-3 or TRBV12-4 to TRBJ1-1. CDR3 length: 13 residues. The chain's CDR3 is CASSKLLNTEAFF.

This sequence joins TRBV15 and TRBJ2-1. Germline V gives CDR1 LNHNV, CDR2 YYDKDF (reference sequence). The CDR3 has 14 residues. This chain's CDR3 is CATSTSPGDNEQFF.

V and J are TRBV15 and TRBJ1-5; there is no DNA to check the TCRdb D call of TRBD1. The CDR3 has 15 amino acids. Germline CDR1 reads LNHNV; CDR2 reads YYDKDF (reference sequence). The CDR3 here is CATSRDRQGWQPQHF.